This TCR beta chain was recorded in a study of blood T cells in healthy people across ages. General study findings and limits: Because sorting was not performed, PBMCs prevented conclusive naive versus antigen-experienced comparison.

CDR1 MDHEN and CDR2 SYDVKM come from the germline V gene. This CDR3 is 18 amino acids long. V lost 4 bases and J 1 base, leaving 22 bases between the germline ends. This clonotype was counted a few times. Its antigen is unidentified. The authors ran a second PCR of roughly 6 to 12 cycles using a sample-barcoded 5' primer and a J-beta primer mix. A minimum of 3 million CDR3-containing paired-end reads was obtained for each sample. Each CDR3 protein is one row after TCRdb ran MiXCR on the 5' RACE reads. The sample lists roughly 800,000 distinct CDR3 sequences; approximately 25% were seen once. This same sample was also taken into another study, of T cells of mothers and their children.

The sequencing input was blood. This TCR derives from a boy younger than 18 in good health. The chain carries TRBV28 and TRBJ2-5; no clear D gene. In DNA, the CDR3 is TGTGCCAGCAGTTCCCCCGCAGCCAACACGATCCTCCAAGAGACCCAGTACTTC. It yields the protein CASSSPAANTILQETQYF.